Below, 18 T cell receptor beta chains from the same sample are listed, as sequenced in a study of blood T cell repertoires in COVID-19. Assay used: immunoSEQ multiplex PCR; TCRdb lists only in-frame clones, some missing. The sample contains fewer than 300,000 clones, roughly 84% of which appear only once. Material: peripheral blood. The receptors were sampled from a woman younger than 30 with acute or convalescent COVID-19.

DNA for the CDR3: TGCGCCAGCAGTCAATCGGTGGACAGGGCCCTCTCTGGAAACACCATATATTTT. As protein: CASSQSVDRALSGNTIYF. This chain joins TRBV23-1 and TRBJ1-3; TRBD1 matches 8 bases. TRBV23-1 is an open reading frame whose function is uncertain. The junction had 7 bases not matched to a gene; V was cut back by 0 bases and J by 0 bases. The CDR3 contains 18 residues.

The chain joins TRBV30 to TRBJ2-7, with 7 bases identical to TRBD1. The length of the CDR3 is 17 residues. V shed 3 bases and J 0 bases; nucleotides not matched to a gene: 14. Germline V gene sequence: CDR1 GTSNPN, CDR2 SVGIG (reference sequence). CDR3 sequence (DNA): TGTGCCTGGAGCGATGGGACAGACCCTGCCCGCTCCTACGAGCAGTACTTC. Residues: CAWSDGTDPARSYEQYF.

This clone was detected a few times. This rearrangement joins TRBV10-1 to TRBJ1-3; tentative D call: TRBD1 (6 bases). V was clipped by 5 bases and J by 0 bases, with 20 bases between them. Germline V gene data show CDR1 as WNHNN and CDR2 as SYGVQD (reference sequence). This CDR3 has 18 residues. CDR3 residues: CASSPHRTGPLSGNTIYF. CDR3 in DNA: TGCGCCAGCAGTCCCCACCGTACAGGGCCTCTCTCTGGAAACACCATATATTTT.

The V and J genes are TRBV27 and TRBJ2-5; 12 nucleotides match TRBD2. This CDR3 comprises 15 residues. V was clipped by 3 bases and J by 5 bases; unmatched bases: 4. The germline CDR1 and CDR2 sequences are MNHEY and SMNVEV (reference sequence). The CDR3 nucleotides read TGTGCCAGCAGTTTTCTAGCGGGAGGGCGGGAGACCCAGTACTTC. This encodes CASSFLAGGRETQYF.

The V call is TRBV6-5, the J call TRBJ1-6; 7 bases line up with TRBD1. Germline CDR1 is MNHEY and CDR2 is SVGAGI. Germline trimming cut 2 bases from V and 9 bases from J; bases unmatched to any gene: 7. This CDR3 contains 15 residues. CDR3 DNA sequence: TGTGCCAGCAGTTACGGACAGGAAGATGGTTCACCCCTCCACTTT. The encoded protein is CASSYGQEDGSPLHF.

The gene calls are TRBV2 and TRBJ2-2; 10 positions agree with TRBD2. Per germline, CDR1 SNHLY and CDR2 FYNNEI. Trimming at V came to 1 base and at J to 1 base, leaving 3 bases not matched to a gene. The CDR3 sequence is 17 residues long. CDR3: CASSEDSSGGNTGELFF. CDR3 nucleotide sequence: TGTGCCAGCAGTGAAGATTCTAGCGGGGGGAACACCGGGGAGCTGTTTTTT.

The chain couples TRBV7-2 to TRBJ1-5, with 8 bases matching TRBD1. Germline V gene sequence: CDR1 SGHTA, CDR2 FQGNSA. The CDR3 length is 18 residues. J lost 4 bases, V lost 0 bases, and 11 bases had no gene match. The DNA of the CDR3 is TGTGCCAGCAGCTTAGCCCCCTTAGGGCAGGGGGCAAATCAGCCCCAGCATTTT. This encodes CASSLAPLGQGANQPQHF.

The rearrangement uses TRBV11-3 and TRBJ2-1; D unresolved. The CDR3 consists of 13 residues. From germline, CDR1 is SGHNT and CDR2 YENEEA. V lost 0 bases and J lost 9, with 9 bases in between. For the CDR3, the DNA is TGTGCCAGCAGCTTAGAAAAGCGAGCTGAGCAGTTCTTC. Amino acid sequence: CASSLEKRAEQFF.

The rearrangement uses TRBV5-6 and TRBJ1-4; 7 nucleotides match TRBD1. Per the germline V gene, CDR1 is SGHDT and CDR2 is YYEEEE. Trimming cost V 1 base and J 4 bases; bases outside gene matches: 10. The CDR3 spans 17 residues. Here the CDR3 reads CASSLSPDRAINEKLFF. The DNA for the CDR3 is TGTGCCAGCAGCTTGTCGCCTGACAGGGCCATTAATGAAAAACTGTTTTTT. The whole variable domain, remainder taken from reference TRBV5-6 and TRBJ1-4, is DAGVTQSPTHLIKTRGQQVTLRCSPKSGHDTVSWYQQALGQGPQFIFQYYEEEERQRGNFPDRFSGHQFPNYSSELNVNALLLGDSALYLCASSLSPDRAINEKLFFGSGTQLSVL.

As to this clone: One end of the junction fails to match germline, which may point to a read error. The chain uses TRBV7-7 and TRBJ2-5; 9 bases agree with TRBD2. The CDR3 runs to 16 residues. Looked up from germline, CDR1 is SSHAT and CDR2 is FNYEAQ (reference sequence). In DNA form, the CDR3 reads TGTGCTAGCAGCCTTGGGGCTAGCGGGGTCCAAGAGACCCAGTACTTC. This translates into CASSLGASGVQETQYF.

CDR3 bases: TGTGCCAGCAGCTTAAGGAGCACAGGGGGCGGTGAGCAGTTCTTC. The encoded protein is CASSLRSTGGGEQFF. V gene TRBV7-2 combines with J gene TRBJ2-1; 9 bases are a match to TRBD1. The germline V gene encodes CDR1 SGHTA and CDR2 FQGNSA. V was pared by 2 bases and J by 9 bases, with 8 bases of the junction left unmatched. The CDR3 covers 15 residues.

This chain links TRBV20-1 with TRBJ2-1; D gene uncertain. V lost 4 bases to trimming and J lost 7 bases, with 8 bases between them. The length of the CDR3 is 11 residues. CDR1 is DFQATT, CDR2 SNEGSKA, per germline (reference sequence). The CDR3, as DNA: TGCAGTGCTATTAGCCCTAATGAGCAGTTCTTC. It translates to CSAISPNEQFF.

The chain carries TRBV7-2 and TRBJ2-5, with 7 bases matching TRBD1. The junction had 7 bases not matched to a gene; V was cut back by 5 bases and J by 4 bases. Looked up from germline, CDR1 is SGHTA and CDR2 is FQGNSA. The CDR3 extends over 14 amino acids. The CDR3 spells CASSLRTGRETQYF. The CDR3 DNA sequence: TGTGCCAGCAGCCTTAGGACAGGTCGAGAGACCCAGTACTTC.

DNA for the CDR3: TGTGCCAGCAGTTTGGGTACAGGGGGAGGGGGCTACACCTTC. It yields the protein CASSLGTGGGGYTF. V is TRBV27 and J is TRBJ1-2; TRBD1 agrees at 8 bases. CDR1 and CDR2 from the germline V gene are MNHEY and SMNVEV (reference sequence). V dropped 3 bases and J dropped 8; count of bases not matched to a gene: 8. The CDR3 runs 14 residues.

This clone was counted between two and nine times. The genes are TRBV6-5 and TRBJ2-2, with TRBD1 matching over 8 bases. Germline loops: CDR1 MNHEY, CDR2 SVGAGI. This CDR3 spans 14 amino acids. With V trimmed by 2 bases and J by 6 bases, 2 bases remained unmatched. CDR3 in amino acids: CASSYTGGPGELFF. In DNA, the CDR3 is TGTGCCAGCAGTTACACAGGGGGTCCCGGGGAGCTGTTTTTT.

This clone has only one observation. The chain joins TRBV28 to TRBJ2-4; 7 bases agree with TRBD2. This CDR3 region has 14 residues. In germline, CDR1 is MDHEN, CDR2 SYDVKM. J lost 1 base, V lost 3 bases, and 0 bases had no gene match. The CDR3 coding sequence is TGTGCCAGCAGTTTGGGGGGGGCCAAAAACATTCAGTACTTC. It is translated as CASSLGGAKNIQYF.

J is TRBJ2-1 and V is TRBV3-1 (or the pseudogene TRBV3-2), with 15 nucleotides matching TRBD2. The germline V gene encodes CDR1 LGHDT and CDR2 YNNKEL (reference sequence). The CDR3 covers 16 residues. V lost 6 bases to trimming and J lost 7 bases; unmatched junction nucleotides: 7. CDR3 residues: CASSQLGTSGRNEQFF. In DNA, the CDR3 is TGTGCCAGCAGTCAACTGGGGACTAGCGGGAGGAATGAGCAGTTCTTC.

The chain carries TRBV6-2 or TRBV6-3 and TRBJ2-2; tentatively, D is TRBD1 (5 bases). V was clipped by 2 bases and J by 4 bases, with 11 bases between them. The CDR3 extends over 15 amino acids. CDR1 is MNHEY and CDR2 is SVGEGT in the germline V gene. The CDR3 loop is CASSYHRQTTGELFF. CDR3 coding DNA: TGTGCCAGCAGTTACCACAGACAGACCACCGGGGAGCTGTTTTTT.